Listed below are T cell receptor beta chains from one sample, sequenced in a study of regulatory T cells in long-lasting Graves disease. TCRdb reprocessed the multiplex PCR reads with MiXCR, giving one entry per CDR3 protein. Of roughly 420,000 distinct CDR3 sequences in the sample, 13% to 15% were seen once. This same sample was also taken into another study, of T cells in Graves' hyperthyroidism and ophthalmopathy.

The sequenced sample was peripheral blood mononuclear cells (PBMCs), obtained at new diagnosis, from a patient treated with antithyroid drugs. These receptors were obtained from a woman between 45 and 60 years old with Graves disease. Each CDR3 is given with its conserved first and last residue. A D gene is named only where the DNA matches it firmly. Size values are once, few and many counts, or a class for expanded clones, and some rows have none.

V gene: TRBV30
clone size: many
J gene: TRBJ1-2
D gene: .
CDR3 DNA: TGTGCCTGGAGTGTCAGGGTTGGCTACACCTTC
CDR3 protein: CAWSVRVGYTF

V gene: TRBV30
clone size: many
J gene: TRBJ2-7
D gene: TRBD1
CDR3 DNA: TGTGCCTGGACCGTAGGGGGCAGTGCGTACGAGCAGTACTTC
CDR3 protein: CAWTVGGSAYEQYF

V gene: TRBV19
clone size: few
J gene: TRBJ1-5
D gene: .
CDR3 DNA: TGTGCCAGTACGACGGGAGGGACTGCCAGCAATCAGCCCCAGCATTTT
CDR3 protein: CASTTGGTASNQPQHF

V gene: TRBV5-1
clone size: many
J gene: TRBJ2-1
D gene: TRBD2
CDR3 DNA: TGCGCCAGCAGGTCTAGCGGGAGGTCCTACAATGAGCAGTTCTTC
CDR3 protein: CASRSSGRSYNEQFF

V gene: TRBV5-6
clone size: few
J gene: TRBJ1-1
D gene: .
CDR3 DNA: TGTGCCAGCAGCTTGGAGGAAGAAGCTTTCTTT
CDR3 protein: CASSLEEEAFF

V gene: TRBV9
clone size: .
J gene: TRBJ2-5
D gene: TRBD2
CDR3 DNA: TGTGCCAGCAGCGTAGATCCGGGACTAGCGGGACCTCAAGAGACCCAGTACTTC
CDR3 protein: CASSVDPGLAGPQETQYF

V gene: TRBV4-1
clone size: .
J gene: TRBJ2-1
D gene: TRBD2
CDR3 DNA: TGCGCCAGCAGTCCCTGGGCGGGAGGGCCCAATGAGCAGTTCTTC
CDR3 protein: CASSPWAGGPNEQFF

V gene: TRBV2
clone size: few
J gene: TRBJ1-2
D gene: TRBD1
CDR3 DNA: TGTGCCAGCAGTTGGACAGGGGCCCAATATGGCTACACCTTC
CDR3 protein: CASSWTGAQYGYTF

V gene: TRBV7-2
clone size: .
J gene: TRBJ2-1
D gene: .
CDR3 DNA: TGTGCCAGCAGCTTAGTGGGAGTTTCCTACAATGAGCAGTTCTTC
CDR3 protein: CASSLVGVSYNEQFF

V gene: TRBV10-3
clone size: many
J gene: TRBJ2-3
D gene: TRBD2
CDR3 DNA: TGTGCCATCAGTGGGGGGACTAGCGGGAGTCCGACAGATACGCAGTATTTT
CDR3 protein: CAISGGTSGSPTDTQYF

V gene: TRBV7-9
clone size: many
J gene: TRBJ2-2
D gene: TRBD2
CDR3 DNA: TGTGCCAGCAGCCCCGGGGCTAGCGGGAGTGGCTGGGAGCTGTTTTTT
CDR3 protein: CASSPGASGSGWELFF

V gene: TRBV7-9
clone size: .
J gene: TRBJ2-3
D gene: TRBD2
CDR3 DNA: TGTGCCAGCAGCTTCTCTCTGGCGGGAGCGGGGACGCAGTATTTT
CDR3 protein: CASSFSLAGAGTQYF

V gene: TRBV18
clone size: many
J gene: TRBJ2-5
D gene: .
CDR3 DNA: TGTGCCAGCTCACCCAACACCGCCCAAGAGACCCAGTACTTC
CDR3 protein: CASSPNTAQETQYF

V gene: TRBV20-1
clone size: few
J gene: TRBJ2-7
D gene: .
CDR3 DNA: TGCAGTGCTAGGGGTAGCCGAACCTACGAGCAGTACTTC
CDR3 protein: CSARGSRTYEQYF

V gene: TRBV5-1
clone size: .
J gene: TRBJ2-7
D gene: TRBD1
CDR3 DNA: TGCGCCAGCAGCTTTGGGATGGATGACAGGGAAGTTTCCTACGAGCAGTACTTC
CDR3 protein: CASSFGMDDREVSYEQYF

V gene: TRBV28
clone size: many
J gene: TRBJ2-3
D gene: TRBD2
CDR3 DNA: TGTGCCAGCAGTTTTACTAGCGACAGCACAGATACGCAGTATTTT
CDR3 protein: CASSFTSDSTDTQYF

V gene: TRBV5-1
clone size: few
J gene: TRBJ2-7
D gene: TRBD2
CDR3 DNA: TGCGCCAGCAGCTTGGTAGGCGGGAGTTTTTACGAGCAGTACTTC
CDR3 protein: CASSLVGGSFYEQYF

V gene: TRBV19
clone size: few
J gene: TRBJ2-7
D gene: .
CDR3 DNA: TGTGCCAGTAGTAAACAGAACACCTACGAGCAGTACTTC
CDR3 protein: CASSKQNTYEQYF

V gene: TRBV3-1
clone size: few
J gene: TRBJ2-2
D gene: TRBD2
CDR3 DNA: TGTGCCAGCAGCCAAGGACTAGCGGGAGGGCCTTACACCGGGGAGCTGTTTTTT
CDR3 protein: CASSQGLAGGPYTGELFF

V gene: TRBV28
clone size: .
J gene: TRBJ1-5
D gene: TRBD1
CDR3 DNA: TGTGCCAGCCTCGGGATCGGACAGGGTGCGGGTCAGCCCCAGCATTTT
CDR3 protein: CASLGIGQGAGQPQHF

V gene: TRBV10-3
clone size: many
J gene: TRBJ2-3
D gene: .
CDR3 DNA: TGTGCCATCAGTGAGGGCAGGAGCACAGATACGCAGTATTTT
CDR3 protein: CAISEGRSTDTQYF

V gene: TRBV24-1
clone size: many
J gene: TRBJ1-2
D gene: .
CDR3 DNA: TGTGCCACCAGTGCCCCGGTAGGGGGTGGCTATGGCTACACCTTC
CDR3 protein: CATSAPVGGGYGYTF

V gene: TRBV6-2/TRBV6-3
clone size: .
J gene: TRBJ2-2
D gene: .
CDR3 DNA: TGTGCCAGCATCCCCTGGGGGGCGGACACCGGGGAGCTGTTTTTT
CDR3 protein: CASIPWGADTGELFF

V gene: TRBV18
clone size: .
J gene: TRBJ2-6
D gene: .
CDR3 DNA: TGTGCCAGCTCACCGCGCCAGACCCACTCTGGGGCCAACGTCCTGACTTTC
CDR3 protein: CASSPRQTHSGANVLTF

V gene: TRBV12-3/TRBV12-4
clone size: many
J gene: TRBJ2-7
D gene: .
CDR3 DNA: TGTGCCAGCAGTCCCGGTGCGGGGGCCGACGAGCAGTACTTC
CDR3 protein: CASSPGAGADEQYF

V gene: TRBV10-1
clone size: few
J gene: TRBJ2-7
D gene: TRBD2
CDR3 DNA: TGCGCCAGCAGTGAGCAGCGGGAGCGCTACGAGCAGTACTTC
CDR3 protein: CASSEQRERYEQYF

V gene: TRBV10-3
clone size: many
J gene: TRBJ2-5
D gene: .
CDR3 DNA: TGTGCCATCAGTGCCAGCGCAGGGGAAGAGACCCAGTACTTC
CDR3 protein: CAISASAGEETQYF

V gene: TRBV28
clone size: few
J gene: TRBJ2-1
D gene: .
CDR3 DNA: TGTGCCAGCAGACGAGGGACCCTCCTCTACAATGAGCAGTTCTTC
CDR3 protein: CASRRGTLLYNEQFF

V gene: TRBV4-1
clone size: few
J gene: TRBJ2-7
D gene: .
CDR3 DNA: TGCGCCAGCAGCCAAGGCCATCGAAGCCACTACGAGCAGTACTTC
CDR3 protein: CASSQGHRSHYEQYF

V gene: TRBV24-1
clone size: .
J gene: TRBJ2-3
D gene: .
CDR3 DNA: TGTGCCACCAGGCGTTCTAGCACAGATACGCAGTATTTT
CDR3 protein: CATRRSSTDTQYF

V gene: TRBV6-5
clone size: many
J gene: TRBJ1-5
D gene: .
CDR3 DNA: TGTGCCAGCAGTTACTCTGCTGGGGGTAGCAATCAGCCCCAGCATTTT
CDR3 protein: CASSYSAGGSNQPQHF

V gene: TRBV4-1
clone size: .
J gene: TRBJ2-7
D gene: TRBD1
CDR3 DNA: TGCGCCAGCAGCTTCCGGACAGGGAGGGAGCAGTACTTC
CDR3 protein: CASSFRTGREQYF

V gene: TRBV7-2
clone size: few
J gene: TRBJ2-7
D gene: TRBD1
CDR3 DNA: TGTGCCAGCAGCAGTCCGGACAGGTTCTCCTACGAGCAGTACTTC
CDR3 protein: CASSSPDRFSYEQYF

V gene: TRBV5-1
clone size: many
J gene: TRBJ2-7
D gene: .
CDR3 DNA: TGCGCCAGCAGCTCAGGGATACCCACCTACGAGCAGTACTTC
CDR3 protein: CASSSGIPTYEQYF

V gene: TRBV28
clone size: .
J gene: TRBJ2-1
D gene: TRBD2
CDR3 DNA: TGTGCCAGCAGCCTCACTAGCGGGACTAACTACAATGAGCAGTTCTTC
CDR3 protein: CASSLTSGTNYNEQFF

V gene: TRBV12-3/TRBV12-4
clone size: many
J gene: TRBJ1-1
D gene: TRBD1
CDR3 DNA: TGTGCCAGCAGTTCGACAGGGCCCTATGGGGTGAACACTGAAGCTTTCTTT
CDR3 protein: CASSSTGPYGVNTEAFF

V gene: TRBV5-1
clone size: .
J gene: TRBJ2-3
D gene: .
CDR3 DNA: TGCGCCAGCACCCTGGTGGGAACCACAGATACGCAGTATTTT
CDR3 protein: CASTLVGTTDTQYF

V gene: TRBV5-1
clone size: many
J gene: TRBJ2-3
D gene: TRBD1
CDR3 DNA: TGCGCCAGCAGCTACGGACAGGATGCAGATACGCAGTATTTT
CDR3 protein: CASSYGQDADTQYF

V gene: TRBV28
clone size: many
J gene: TRBJ2-7
D gene: TRBD2
CDR3 DNA: TGTGCCAGCAGTTCACCTCCGCCTCGCGGGGGAAGCTCCTACGAGCAGTACTTC
CDR3 protein: CASSSPPPRGGSSYEQYF

V gene: TRBV11-2
clone size: many
J gene: TRBJ1-5
D gene: .
CDR3 DNA: TGTGCCAGCAGCTGCCCACTTACAGAAGACTACAATCAGCCCCAGCATTTT
CDR3 protein: CASSCPLTEDYNQPQHF

V gene: TRBV28
clone size: many
J gene: TRBJ1-3
D gene: .
CDR3 DNA: TGTGCCAGCAGTTTATCGGGGGCGGCTGGAAACACCATATATTTT
CDR3 protein: CASSLSGAAGNTIYF

V gene: TRBV2
clone size: many
J gene: TRBJ1-1
D gene: TRBD1
CDR3 DNA: TGTGCCAGCAGGACAGGGCGTGAGACTGAAGCTTTCTTT
CDR3 protein: CASRTGRETEAFF

V gene: TRBV6-1
clone size: .
J gene: TRBJ2-2
D gene: .
CDR3 DNA: TGTGCCAGCAGGTCACAGGGGGGGACGCCTACCGGGGAGCTGTTTTTT
CDR3 protein: CASRSQGGTPTGELFF

V gene: TRBV20-1
clone size: many
J gene: TRBJ2-5
D gene: .
CDR3 DNA: TGCAGTGCTAGGGCCCCTAGCGCAGGAGAGACCCAGTACTTC
CDR3 protein: CSARAPSAGETQYF

V gene: TRBV20-1
clone size: few
J gene: TRBJ2-1
D gene: TRBD2
CDR3 DNA: TGCAGTGCCAGACAGCTAGCGGGAGGTTACAATGAGCAGTTCTTC
CDR3 protein: CSARQLAGGYNEQFF

V gene: TRBV5-1
clone size: many
J gene: TRBJ2-7
D gene: TRBD1
CDR3 DNA: TGCGCCAGCAGTCGACAGGGAATTTCCTACGAGCAGTACTTC
CDR3 protein: CASSRQGISYEQYF

V gene: TRBV27
clone size: many
J gene: TRBJ1-6
D gene: .
CDR3 DNA: TGTGCCAGCAGTTCACAACGGGATTCACCCCTCCACTTT
CDR3 protein: CASSSQRDSPLHF

V gene: TRBV9
clone size: .
J gene: TRBJ1-5
D gene: TRBD1
CDR3 DNA: TGTGTCAGCAGCTACGACAGGGAAGGACCTTACAATCAGCCCCAGCATTTT
CDR3 protein: CVSSYDREGPYNQPQHF

V gene: TRBV10-1
clone size: .
J gene: TRBJ2-2
D gene: .
CDR3 DNA: TGCGCCAGCGCTAACAGGGTCGGCGGGGAGCTGTTTTTT
CDR3 protein: CASANRVGGELFF

V gene: TRBV14
clone size: many
J gene: TRBJ1-2
D gene: .
CDR3 DNA: TGTGCCAGCAGCCCGGATATAGAAGCTAACTATGGCTACACCTTC
CDR3 protein: CASSPDIEANYGYTF

V gene: TRBV7-9
clone size: many
J gene: TRBJ2-5
D gene: TRBD2
CDR3 DNA: TGTGCCAGCAGCTTAGGTCACGGACTAGCGGGAGCAGAGACCCAGTACTTC
CDR3 protein: CASSLGHGLAGAETQYF

V gene: TRBV24-1
clone size: few
J gene: TRBJ2-3
D gene: TRBD1
CDR3 DNA: TGTGCCACCAGTGATGGGACAGGGGTAAGGGGCACAGATACGCAGTATTTT
CDR3 protein: CATSDGTGVRGTDTQYF

V gene: TRBV28
clone size: many
J gene: TRBJ2-2
D gene: .
CDR3 DNA: TGTGCCAGCATCCAGGAAAACACCGGGGAGCTGTTTTTT
CDR3 protein: CASIQENTGELFF

V gene: TRBV7-2
clone size: many
J gene: TRBJ2-1
D gene: TRBD1
CDR3 DNA: TGTGCCAGCAGCTCCGGGACAGGGATAGGGCAGTTCTTC
CDR3 protein: CASSSGTGIGQFF

V gene: TRBV5-4
clone size: .
J gene: TRBJ2-2
D gene: TRBD2
CDR3 DNA: TGTGCCACGACACTAGCGGGAGACACCGGGGAGCTGTTTTTT
CDR3 protein: CATTLAGDTGELFF

V gene: TRBV14
clone size: .
J gene: TRBJ2-7
D gene: .
CDR3 DNA: TGTGCCAGCAGCCATATTCCGGCGGAGCGCTCTCCTTTC
CDR3 protein: CASSHIPAERSPF

V gene: TRBV10-1
clone size: few
J gene: TRBJ2-7
D gene: .
CDR3 DNA: TGCGCCAGCAGTGGGACTACCGTCTACGAGCAGTACTTC
CDR3 protein: CASSGTTVYEQYF

V gene: TRBV28
clone size: many
J gene: TRBJ1-6
D gene: TRBD1
CDR3 DNA: TGTGCCAGCAGCCCTTTCGAGACAGGGAATAATTCACCCCTCCACTTT
CDR3 protein: CASSPFETGNNSPLHF

V gene: TRBV12-3/TRBV12-4
clone size: many
J gene: TRBJ1-2
D gene: .
CDR3 DNA: TGTGCCAGCAGTTTACCGCCAGGGAATGGCTACACCTTC
CDR3 protein: CASSLPPGNGYTF